This T cell receptor (beta chain) derives from a study of regulatory T cells in long-lasting Graves disease (dated by TCRdb to the early 2020s). General notes on the study: To count as having persistent Graves' disease, a patient had to have received antithyroid drug treatment for over 5 years with TSH receptor autoantibodies remaining persistently positive. A total of about 33 samples underwent TCR sequencing: 13 from persistent and about 20 from newly diagnosed Graves' disease patients. The study was conducted in China and was registered as a clinical trial. Peripheral blood TCR sequencing and RNA sequencing compared persistent Graves' disease patients with newly diagnosed Graves' disease patients. Persistent Graves' disease patients in the clinical cohort had taken antithyroid drugs for about 9.7 years on average. On the study overall, not on this receptor specifically: More public clonotypes were shared among persistent patients (approximately 3,000) than among newly diagnosed patients (966). Sequencing and analysis were limited to the TCR beta chain. Compared with newly diagnosed patients, persistent Graves' disease patients had lower TCR Shannon entropy and fewer highly expanded clones, which suggests clonal expansion. The authors acknowledged the small sample size as a limitation that may reduce accuracy. Preferential use of TRBV28, TRBJ1-2 and TRBJ2-5 was observed in persistent disease, whereas TRBV20-1 and TRBJ2-1 were favored in newly diagnosed disease. Peripheral blood alone was examined, since thyroid tissue, which constituted the primary lesion, could not be accessed.

Interpreted using the paper, the time point label stands for: persistent/refractory GD, antithyroid drugs over 5 years with positive TRAb. RNA was extracted from PBMCs in TRIzol for both TCR sequencing and RNA sequencing. The diagnosis of Graves' disease followed American Thyroid Association guidelines. Patients were recruited from an endocrinology department in Xi'an, China. Each patient gave about 10 milliliters of peripheral blood, collected in an EDTA anticoagulant tube. PBMCs were isolated by Ficoll Paque Plus density gradient separation without further T cell sorting. An Agilent 2100 Bioanalyzer and agarose gel were used to assess RNA quality, and a NanoDrop 2000 was used to measure RNA concentration. The library was obtained by multiplex PCR. Sequencing took place on an Illumina HiSeq 4000. TCR beta libraries were built with iRepertoire HTBI primers and Arm-PCR amplification of CDR3 regions. PCR products were gel purified before sequencing. For the original study's pipeline: Gene usage analysis of CDR3 amino acid clonotypes relied on the approximately 68 TRBV and about 13 TRBJ segments identified across samples. COPE and FqMerger were used to merge the filtered high-quality paired reads into contigs. BLAST was used to align contigs to IMGT TRBV, TRBD and TRBJ reference genes, and CDR3 was defined according to IMGT. Highly expanded clones were defined as clonotypes with a frequency above 0.1%. Repertoire diversity was measured by Shannon entropy, and V-J evenness by the Gini coefficient. A clonotype found in more than one individual was treated as public. TCRdb reworked the public reads: Q25 trimming with fastp, MiXCR clone assembly, productive beta chains retained. Each CDR3 protein appears once, grouped with its most common genes and DNA. These V and J calls originate from TCRdb's pipeline instead of the authors' own analysis. This sample gives 350,000 to 450,000 distinct CDR3 sequences in total; around a fifth of them show up just once. Roughly 13% of the sample rests with the top ten.

The CDR3 measures 11 amino acids from cysteine to phenylalanine. Only the CDR3 region is kept as DNA, spanning 33 bases read in frame from base 1. According to the germline V gene (reference sequence), CDR1 reads SGHNT and CDR2 reads YYREEE. To note about this clonotype: No cognate antigen has been identified for it. Compared with germline, one end of the junction differs, possibly owing to a read error.

The source of this sequence is a female donor with Graves disease. The chain links TRBV5-4 with TRBJ2-7; the D gene is unclear. The sequencing used peripheral blood mononuclear cells (PBMCs), collected when the disease was refractory, from a patient treated with antithyroid drugs. The CDR3 has the sequence CASSLGAEFRF. Read as DNA, the sequence is TGTGCCAGCAGCTTGGGTGCTGAATTTCGCTTC.